The 27 T cell receptor beta chains given below trace back to one sample, sequenced in a study of human T cells and chemical hapten exposure. Time point indicated: patch test 2, 6 weeks after DPC sensitization. The treatment: therapeutic diphenylcyclopropenone sensitization with weekly scalp DPC. Via MiXCR, TCRdb re-called the RACE reads, giving one row per CDR3 protein. The sample lists tens of thousands of distinct CDR3 sequences, about 9.4% occurring once. The sample consisted of whole blood, taken in connection with sensitization to the hapten diphenylcyclopropenone (DPC). The receptors stem from a woman aged 45-65 years with alopecia areata. Some clones in this sample may be carry-over from other donors' samples.

The CDR3 reads CASSAGTALGVTDTQYF. CDR3 DNA sequence: TGTGCCAGCAGCGCGGGGACAGCCCTTGGGGTCACAGATACGCAGTATTTT. The genes are TRBV9 and TRBJ2-3; 7 nucleotides align to TRBD1. Germline V gene data show CDR1 as SGDLS and CDR2 as YYNGEE. V shed 3 bases and J 2 bases; nucleotides not matched to a gene: 12. The CDR3 runs to 17 residues.

Many counts were recorded for this clonotype. The CDR3 spells CASSPPGLAGVGEQFF. The DNA of the CDR3 is TGTGCCAGCTCACCCCCGGGACTAGCGGGAGTAGGTGAGCAGTTCTTC. This chain connects TRBV18 to TRBJ2-1; 14 bases line up with TRBD2. Per germline, CDR1 KGHSH and CDR2 LQKENI. CDR3 size: 16 residues. V dropped 3 bases and J dropped 9; count of bases not matched to a gene: 7.

The chain links TRBV10-3 to TRBJ1-2; D unclear. Trimming pared 4 bases from V and 2 bases from J, leaving 5 bases between. The V gene's germline CDR1 is ENHRY and CDR2 SYGVKD. The CDR3 is 12 residues long. The CDR3 loop is CAISGANYGYTF. The CDR3 DNA reads as TGTGCCATCAGTGGGGCCAACTATGGCTACACCTTC.

This clonotype was counted between two and nine times. The chain carries TRBV7-7 and TRBJ2-5, with 10 bases lining up with TRBD2. The trim removed 5 bases at V and 4 bases at J, leaving 7 bases unmatched. This CDR3 region has 15 residues. Germline lookup yields CDR1 SSHAT and CDR2 FNYEAQ (reference sequence). The CDR3 spells CASSLSSGRGETQYF. In DNA form, the CDR3 reads TGTGCCAGCAGCCTATCGAGCGGGAGGGGAGAGACCCAGTACTTC.

This clonotype was detected only a few times. V and J are TRBV10-3 and TRBJ2-2; 12 bases fit TRBD2. CDR1 ENHRY and CDR2 SYGVKD come from the germline V gene. Trimming at V came to 5 bases and at J to 6 bases, leaving 7 bases not matched to a gene. CDR3 length: 16 amino acids. CDR3 sequence: CAISTGLAGIAGELFF. The CDR3 DNA follows: TGTGCCATCAGTACTGGACTAGCGGGAATAGCCGGGGAGCTGTTTTTT.

This clonotype was seen a handful of times. The CDR3 DNA follows: TGTGCCAGCTCAGCCGGGACACCGGACGAGCAGTACTTC. Translating gives CASSAGTPDEQYF. This chain joins TRBV18 and TRBJ2-7, with D tentatively TRBD1 (6 bases). Germline CDR1 and CDR2: KGHSH and LQKENI. This CDR3 spans 13 amino acids. Trimming removed 5 bases from V and 5 bases from J, with 13 bases in between.

This clonotype was detected many times. The gene calls are TRBV3-1 and TRBJ2-4; D may be TRBD1 (5 bases). V dropped 1 base and J dropped 3 bases, with 10 bases sitting between them. Per the germline V gene, CDR1 is LGHDT and CDR2 is YNNKEL (reference sequence). The CDR3 consists of 15 residues. CDR3 protein: CASSQVSGFKNIQYF. The CDR3 DNA sequence: TGTGCCAGCAGCCAAGTGTCAGGGTTCAAAAACATTCAGTACTTC.

The sample holds a few counts of this clonotype. The chain couples TRBV14 to TRBJ2-3; D not certain. CDR3 length equals 12 residues. Germline CDR1 SGHDN, CDR2 FVKESK. Trimming took off 4 bases at V and 7 bases at J, with 9 bases between the two ends. CDR3 loop: CASSPRSNTQYF. Written as DNA, the CDR3 is TGTGCCAGCAGCCCCAGAAGCAATACGCAGTATTTT.

The rearrangement uses TRBV5-1 and TRBJ2-1; 8 positions agree with TRBD2. The ends lost 5 bases at V and 10 bases at J; junction bases unmatched: 20. Germline lookup yields CDR1 SGHRS and CDR2 YFSETQ. The CDR3 runs to 17 residues. The CDR3 sequence: CASSSSRGGRILWEQFF. In DNA, the CDR3 is TGCGCCAGCAGTTCCTCCCGGGGCGGGAGGATCCTTTGGGAGCAGTTCTTC.

This sequence joins TRBV19 and TRBJ1-1; D is unclear. The CDR3 contains 13 residues. The V end lost 7 bases, the J end lost 4 bases, and 13 bases lay between the germline ends. CDR1 LNHDA and CDR2 SQIVND come from the germline V gene (reference sequence). CDR3 bases: TGTGCCAGTACCCCCGAAGTAGGCACTGAAGCTTTCTTT. This encodes CASTPEVGTEAFF. The full variable domain, rest sourced from reference TRBV19 and TRBJ1-1, is DGGITQSPKYLFRKEGQNVTLSCEQNLNHDAMYWYRQDPGQGLRLIYYSQIVNDFQKGDIAEGYSVSREKKESFPLTVTSAQKNPTAFYLCASTPEVGTEAFFGQGTRLTVV.

This clonotype has at least ten counts. The V call is TRBV7-6, the J call TRBJ2-1; 11 nucleotides align to TRBD1. V was clipped by 4 bases and J by 5 bases; unmatched bases: 4. The length of the CDR3 is 15 residues. Germline CDR1 reads SGHVS; CDR2 reads FNYEAQ. The CDR3 DNA follows: TGTGCCAGCAGCTCCGGACAGGGGGCAGACAATGAGCAGTTCTTC. This sequence encodes CASSSGQGADNEQFF.

This clonotype has a count of ten or more. The V gene is TRBV6-6, the J gene TRBJ1-4; D remains ambiguous. The CDR3 extends over 12 amino acids. CDR1 MNHNY and CDR2 SVGAGI come from the germline V gene (reference sequence). The germline V and J ends were trimmed by 7 bases and 8 bases, with 11 bases remaining between them. Here the CDR3 reads CASNQDREKLFF. The CDR3 DNA sequence: TGTGCCAGCAATCAAGATCGGGAAAAACTGTTTTTT.

This clonotype was seen ten or more times. The chain carries TRBV29-1 and TRBJ1-1, with 9 positions matching TRBD1. The V segment lost 6 bases and the J segment 5 bases; nucleotides outside the gene matches: 4. The V gene's germline CDR1 is SQVTM and CDR2 ANQGSEA. The CDR3 runs 12 residues. DNA for the CDR3: TGCAGCGTGGGGACAGGGCCGACTGAAGCTTTCTTT. It codes for CSVGTGPTEAFF.

J is TRBJ2-5 and V is TRBV18; 8 positions match TRBD1. The CDR3 covers 15 residues. V dropped 5 bases and J dropped 5; count of bases not matched to a gene: 10. Germline lookup yields CDR1 KGHSH and CDR2 LQKENI. The CDR3 DNA follows: TGTGCCAGCTCATCAGGAGGACAGGGTAGCGAGACCCAGTACTTC. Encoded protein: CASSSGGQGSETQYF.

This clonotype has a count of ten or more. V is TRBV19 and J is TRBJ2-5; possible D gene TRBD2, 6 bases. This CDR3 is 15 amino acids long. V lost 4 bases, J lost 2 bases, and 14 bases lay in between. The germline gives CDR1 LNHDA, CDR2 SQIVND (reference sequence). The CDR3 here is CASSTGTDFQETQYF. CDR3 nucleotides: TGTGCCAGTAGTACCGGGACTGATTTTCAAGAGACCCAGTACTTC. Looking up the rest from reference TRBV19 and TRBJ2-5 gives the full variable domain: DGGITQSPKYLFRKEGQNVTLSCEQNLNHDAMYWYRQDPGQGLRLIYYSQIVNDFQKGDIAEGYSVSREKKESFPLTVTSAQKNPTAFYLCASSTGTDFQETQYFGPGTRLLVL.

The V gene is TRBV19, the J gene TRBJ2-2; 9 nucleotides match TRBD1. Germline trimming cut 3 bases from V and 1 base from J; bases unmatched to any gene: 3. This CDR3 has 16 amino acids. The V gene's germline CDR1 is LNHDA and CDR2 SQIVND (reference sequence). CDR3 coding DNA: TGTGCCAGTAGTATTTTGGGACAGGGGAACACCGGGGAGCTGTTTTTT. Protein: CASSILGQGNTGELFF.

The sample holds one count of this clonotype. At one of its ends the junction is not consistent with the germline gene, which may arise from a read error. This chain links TRBV12-3 or TRBV12-4 with TRBJ2-7; 9 nucleotides align to TRBD1. CDR3 length: 14 amino acids. The CDR3: CAGRKQGAEGEQYF. CDR3 DNA: TGTGCCGGCAGAAAACAGGGGGCAGAGGGCGAGCAGTACTTC.

This rearrangement joins TRBV5-5 to TRBJ2-3, with unresolved D. CDR1 and CDR2 from the germline V gene are SGHKS and YYEKEE (reference sequence). Trimming took off 2 bases at V and 5 bases at J, with 9 bases between the two ends. CDR3 length: 13 residues. In DNA form, the CDR3 reads TGTGCCAGCAGCTTCATATGGGGAGATACGCAGTATTTT. It translates to CASSFIWGDTQYF.

This clonotype appeared many times. The chain uses TRBV6-2 or TRBV6-3 and TRBJ1-1, with D possibly being TRBD1 (5 bases). Trimming cost V 6 bases and J 2 bases, with 13 bases left between them. This CDR3 has 14 residues. CDR1 and CDR2 (germline): MNHEY, SVGEGT. Here the CDR3 DNA reads TGTGCCAGCAGGTCACAGGCAATCAACACTGAAGCTTTCTTT. This gives the protein CASRSQAINTEAFF.

The table lists this clonotype with many counts. J is TRBJ2-5 and V is TRBV7-2; D is unresolved. Per germline, CDR1 SGHTA and CDR2 FQGNSA. The CDR3 is made up of 13 amino acids. Trimming removed 2 bases at V and 1 base at J, with 5 bases between. For the CDR3, the DNA is TGTGCCAGCAGCTTAATCGCCCAAGAGACCCAGTACTTC. Translated, it gives CASSLIAQETQYF.

Ten or more counts support this clonotype. V is TRBV20-1 and J is TRBJ2-1; TRBD1 aligns across 8 bases. V trimming: 3 bases; J trimming: 5 bases; junction bases outside the gene matches: 6. From germline, CDR1 is DFQATT and CDR2 SNEGSKA (reference sequence). The CDR3 is 14 amino acids. The CDR3 spells CSASFGQGNNEQFF. As DNA, the CDR3 is TGCAGTGCTAGCTTTGGACAGGGAAACAATGAGCAGTTCTTC.

The sample holds many counts of this clonotype. The J gene is TRBJ1-1, the V gene TRBV21-1; TRBD1, the table's D call, lacks a check against the DNA. TRBV21-1 is an annotated pseudogene. CDR3 length: 17 amino acids. CDR3 DNA: TGTGCCAGCAGCGAGAGGGGGCGAGTCGTCTCGAACACTGAAGCTTTCTTT. It is translated as CASSERGRVVSNTEAFF.

The sample holds many counts of this clonotype. The chain employs TRBV6-1 and TRBJ2-6; 9 nucleotides match TRBD2. This CDR3 region has 16 residues. V lost 0 bases, J lost 3 bases, and 0 bases stayed unmatched. CDR1 is MNHNS, CDR2 SASEGT, per germline. The CDR3 reads CASSEASGSGANVLTF. The CDR3 DNA sequence: TGTGCCAGCAGTGAAGCTAGCGGGAGTGGGGCCAACGTCCTGACTTTC.

This chain connects TRBV19 to TRBJ2-3, with no clear D. This CDR3 has 15 amino acids. V dropped 3 bases and J dropped 1 base, with 11 bases sitting between them. From germline, CDR1 is LNHDA and CDR2 SQIVND (reference sequence). The CDR3 bases are TGTGCCAGTAGTATTACGGTCAGTCGCACAGATACGCAGTATTTT. Its protein product is CASSITVSRTDTQYF.

This clonotype has a count of ten or more. This chain links TRBV19 with TRBJ2-1, with 10 bases lining up with TRBD1. CDR1 and CDR2 (germline): LNHDA, SQIVND (reference sequence). V was pared by 6 bases and J by 7 bases, with 12 bases of the junction left unmatched. CDR3 size: 16 residues. CDR3 nucleotides: TGTGCCAGTAGCAGACTCGGACAGGGGGTAGGGAATGAGCAGTTCTTC. This codes for CASSRLGQGVGNEQFF.

This clonotype was observed a few times. The CDR3 reads CASRDQNTEAFF. In DNA, the CDR3 is TGTGCCAGTAGGGATCAGAACACTGAAGCTTTCTTT. The chain carries TRBV19 and TRBJ1-1; D ambiguous. CDR1 and CDR2 from the germline V gene are LNHDA and SQIVND (reference sequence). The CDR3 sequence is 12 residues long. The V end lost 6 bases, the J end lost 1 base, and 6 bases lay between the germline ends.

A few counts support this clonotype. V and J are TRBV5-1 and TRBJ2-7, with TRBD2 identical over 10 bases. Germline V gene data show CDR1 as SGHRS and CDR2 as YFSETQ. V lost 0 bases, J lost 4 bases, and 4 bases stayed unmatched. This CDR3 is 15 amino acids long. CDR3 DNA: TGCGCCAGCAGCTTGGCGTCTAGCGGGAGTTACGAGCAGTACTTC. This encodes CASSLASSGSYEQYF.